This is a list of T cell receptor beta chains from one sample in a study of identical twins. TCRdb reprocessed the 5' RACE reads with MiXCR, giving one entry per CDR3 protein. Among about 690,000 distinct CDR3 sequences listed, approximately 6% were seen once. The sequenced sample consisted of naive T cells sorted from blood. These receptor sequences come from a man younger than 30 in good health. CDR3s include the opening cysteine and the closing phenylalanine or tryptophan. Each record gives: CDR3 protein, CDR3 length, J gene, V gene.

CDR3 protein: CASSLTMSSGKNEQFF
CDR3 length: 16
J gene: TRBJ2-1
V gene: TRBV12-3/TRBV12-4

CDR3 protein: CASTIQTSADTQYF
CDR3 length: 14
J gene: TRBJ2-3
V gene: TRBV6-2/TRBV6-3

CDR3 protein: CASSRTGTRYNEQFF
CDR3 length: 15
J gene: TRBJ2-1
V gene: TRBV12-3/TRBV12-4

CDR3 protein: CSAEYRTNQPQHF
CDR3 length: 13
J gene: TRBJ1-5
V gene: TRBV20-1

CDR3 protein: CSAPSGQETQYF
CDR3 length: 12
J gene: TRBJ2-5
V gene: TRBV20-1

CDR3 protein: CARGEGASGIRTDTQYF
CDR3 length: 17
J gene: TRBJ2-3
V gene: TRBV7-2

CDR3 protein: CASSKWGQGRQPQHF
CDR3 length: 15
J gene: TRBJ1-5
V gene: TRBV21-1

CDR3 protein: CASSYSNHLNPYYNSEAFF
CDR3 length: 19
J gene: TRBJ1-1
V gene: TRBV6-5

CDR3 protein: CASSLAYRGGLVYEQYF
CDR3 length: 17
J gene: TRBJ2-7
V gene: TRBV28

CDR3 protein: CASSIAGTGSNEQFF
CDR3 length: 15
J gene: TRBJ2-1
V gene: TRBV14

CDR3 protein: CASSPGTGGLSTDTQYF
CDR3 length: 17
J gene: TRBJ2-3
V gene: TRBV5-1

CDR3 protein: CAWSVQVGQFF
CDR3 length: 11
J gene: TRBJ2-1
V gene: TRBV30

CDR3 protein: CASSSPVAKNIQYF
CDR3 length: 14
J gene: TRBJ2-4
V gene: TRBV12-3/TRBV12-4

CDR3 protein: CASSPPTGVGYTF
CDR3 length: 13
J gene: TRBJ1-2
V gene: TRBV7-9

CDR3 protein: CSARDRTGASGNTIYF
CDR3 length: 16
J gene: TRBJ1-3
V gene: TRBV20-1

CDR3 protein: CSVIPATNEKLFF
CDR3 length: 13
J gene: TRBJ1-4
V gene: TRBV20-1

CDR3 protein: CASRPKTDLRETQYF
CDR3 length: 15
J gene: TRBJ2-5
V gene: TRBV12-3/TRBV12-4

CDR3 protein: CASSLRVTGTQYF
CDR3 length: 13
J gene: TRBJ2-5
V gene: TRBV27

CDR3 protein: CASNGQGSSYNEQFF
CDR3 length: 15
J gene: TRBJ2-1
V gene: TRBV11-2

CDR3 protein: CASSYSRSSGDQETQYF
CDR3 length: 17
J gene: TRBJ2-5
V gene: TRBV6-5

CDR3 protein: CASSQDLDSLLMGHYGYTF
CDR3 length: 19
J gene: TRBJ1-2
V gene: TRBV4-2

CDR3 protein: CASREGGAGYGYTF
CDR3 length: 14
J gene: TRBJ1-2
V gene: TRBV2

CDR3 protein: CASSYLAGDQELFF
CDR3 length: 14
J gene: TRBJ2-2
V gene: TRBV5-5

CDR3 protein: CAISNTGQGMFNEQFF
CDR3 length: 16
J gene: TRBJ2-1
V gene: TRBV10-3

CDR3 protein: CASSLSFSNIQYF
CDR3 length: 13
J gene: TRBJ2-4
V gene: TRBV7-9

CDR3 protein: CASSAAASSNEQFF
CDR3 length: 14
J gene: TRBJ2-1
V gene: TRBV25-1

CDR3 protein: CASSVLAGGPREQFF
CDR3 length: 15
J gene: TRBJ2-1
V gene: TRBV12-3/TRBV12-4

CDR3 protein: CASRPQGRNYGYTF
CDR3 length: 14
J gene: TRBJ1-2
V gene: TRBV12-3/TRBV12-4

CDR3 protein: CSARAPGQGSSEQYF
CDR3 length: 15
J gene: TRBJ2-7
V gene: TRBV20-1

CDR3 protein: CATSGGSRNTEAFF
CDR3 length: 14
J gene: TRBJ1-1
V gene: TRBV24-1

CDR3 protein: CASSLLSSSYNEQFF
CDR3 length: 15
J gene: TRBJ2-1
V gene: TRBV7-3

CDR3 protein: CASSPGAGTNTGELFF
CDR3 length: 16
J gene: TRBJ2-2
V gene: TRBV5-1

CDR3 protein: CASSFSGSDVGELFF
CDR3 length: 15
J gene: TRBJ2-2
V gene: TRBV7-2

CDR3 protein: CASSQPVGRDTQYF
CDR3 length: 14
J gene: TRBJ2-3
V gene: TRBV12-3/TRBV12-4

CDR3 protein: CASSITGGYSPLHF
CDR3 length: 14
J gene: TRBJ1-6
V gene: TRBV25-1

CDR3 protein: CSARDEWRGAGGQPQHF
CDR3 length: 17
J gene: TRBJ1-5
V gene: TRBV20-1

CDR3 protein: CASSHGVAGEVGELFF
CDR3 length: 16
J gene: TRBJ2-2
V gene: TRBV7-2

CDR3 protein: CASTGLAGGRTDTQFF
CDR3 length: 16
J gene: TRBJ2-3
V gene: TRBV6-1

CDR3 protein: CASSPLVTGELFF
CDR3 length: 13
J gene: TRBJ2-2
V gene: TRBV5-5

CDR3 protein: CASSLIRRETEAFF
CDR3 length: 14
J gene: TRBJ1-1
V gene: TRBV5-1